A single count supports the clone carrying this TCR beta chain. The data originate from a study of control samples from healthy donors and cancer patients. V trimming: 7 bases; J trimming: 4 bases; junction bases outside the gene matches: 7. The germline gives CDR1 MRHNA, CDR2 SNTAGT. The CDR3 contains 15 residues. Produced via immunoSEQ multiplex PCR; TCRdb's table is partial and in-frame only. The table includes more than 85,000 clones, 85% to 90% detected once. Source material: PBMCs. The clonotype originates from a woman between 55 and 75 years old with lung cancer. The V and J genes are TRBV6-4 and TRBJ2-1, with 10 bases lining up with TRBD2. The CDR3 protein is CASIPSGSSYNEQFF. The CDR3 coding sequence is TGTGCCAGCATACCTAGCGGGAGCTCTTACAATGAGCAGTTCTTC.